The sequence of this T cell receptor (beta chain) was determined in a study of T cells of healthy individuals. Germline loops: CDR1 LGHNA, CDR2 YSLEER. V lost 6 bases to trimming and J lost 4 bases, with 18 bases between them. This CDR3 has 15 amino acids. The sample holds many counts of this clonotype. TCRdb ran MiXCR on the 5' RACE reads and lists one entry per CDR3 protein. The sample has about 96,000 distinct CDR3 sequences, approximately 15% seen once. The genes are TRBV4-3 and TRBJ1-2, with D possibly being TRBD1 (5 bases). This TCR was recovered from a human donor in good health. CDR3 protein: CASSHWGGRPYGYTF. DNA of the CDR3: TGCGCCAGCAGTCATTGGGGCGGAAGGCCCTATGGCTACACCTTC.